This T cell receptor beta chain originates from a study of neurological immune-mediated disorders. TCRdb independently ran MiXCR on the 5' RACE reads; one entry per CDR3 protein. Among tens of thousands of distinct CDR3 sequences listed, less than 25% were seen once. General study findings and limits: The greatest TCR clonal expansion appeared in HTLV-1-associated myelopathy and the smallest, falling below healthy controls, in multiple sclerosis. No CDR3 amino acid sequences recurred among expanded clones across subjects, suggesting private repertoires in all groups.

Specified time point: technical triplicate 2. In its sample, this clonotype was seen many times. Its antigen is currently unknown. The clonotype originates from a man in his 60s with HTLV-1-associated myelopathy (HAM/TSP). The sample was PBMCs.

In DNA, the CDR3 is TGCGCCAGCAGCCCAGTGACAGCCCGTGGGGAGACCCAGTACTTC. Protein sequence: CASSPVTARGETQYF. This chain uses TRBV5-1 with TRBJ2-5; maybe TRBD1 (5 bases). This CDR3 spans 15 amino acids. Germline CDR1 reads SGHRS; CDR2 reads YFSETQ. Trimming took off 4 bases at V and 5 bases at J, with 18 bases between the two ends.